This is a list of T cell receptor beta chains from one sample in a study of cytomegalovirus exposure and HLA in healthy donors. Assay used: immunoSEQ multiplex PCR; TCRdb lists only in-frame clones, some missing. The sample carries about 200,000 clones, 55% to 75% recorded once. The sequenced material came from PBMCs. Every receptor here comes from a man in his forties or fifties in good health and CMV-seropositive. Both conserved end residues are part of each CDR3. A D gene is named only where the DNA matches it firmly. Only part of the rows carry a size: once, few, many, or a class if the clone is expanded.

>-|TRBJ2-7|-|TRBV7-8
TGTGCCAGCAGCCCAGGGCTATGGGCCTCGTACGAGCAGTACTTC
CASSPGLWASYEQYF
>-|TRBJ2-1|TRBD1|TRBV5-1
TGCGCCAGCAGCCCGGACAGGGGGCTGGGTGAGCAGTTCTTC
CASSPDRGLGEQFF
>-|TRBJ2-7|-|TRBV28
TGTGCCAGCAGTCTGACAGGAGCCTACGAGCAGTACTTC
CASSLTGAYEQYF
>-|TRBJ2-4|-|TRBV5-6
TGTGCCAGCAGCTCGGGGTCCACTGACATTCAGTACTTC
CASSSGSTDIQYF
>-|TRBJ1-3|-|TRBV7-8
TGTGCCAGCAGCTTAAGTTGGAGCTCTGGAAACACCATATATTTT
CASSLSWSSGNTIYF
>-|TRBJ2-7|TRBD2|TRBV5-8
TGTGCCAGCAGCTTGGGCAAAACTAGCGAACCATACGAGCAGTACTTC
CASSLGKTSEPYEQYF
>few|TRBJ2-1|TRBD1|TRBV6-4
TGTGCCAGCAGTGACGCCGGGACAGACATTAATGAGCAGTTCTTC
CASSDAGTDINEQFF
>-|TRBJ1-3|TRBD1|TRBV7-6
TGTGCCAGCAGCCGAGACCCAGGGGGCAACGGAAACACCATATATTTT
CASSRDPGGNGNTIYF
>-|TRBJ2-7|TRBD1|TRBV4-2
TGTGCCAGCAGCGTTCGACAGGGAACCTACGAGCAGTACTTC
CASSVRQGTYEQYF
>-|TRBJ2-5|TRBD2|TRBV9
TGTGCCAGCAGCGTAGTACCGGGAGGGACCCAGTACTTC
CASSVVPGGTQYF
>few|TRBJ2-5|TRBD2|TRBV4-1
TGCGCCAGCAGCCAAGATCGGGCCAGCGGGGGTTGGGAGACCCAGTACTTC
CASSQDRASGGWETQYF
>-|TRBJ1-1|-|TRBV7-9
TGTGCCGAGGGAACCTTGAACACTGAAGCTTTCTTT
CAEGTLNTEAFF
>-|TRBJ2-4|TRBD1|TRBV5-1
TGCGCCAGCTCAGGGGGTGAAAACATTCAGTACTTC
CASSGGENIQYF
>-|TRBJ2-1|TRBD2|TRBV27
TGTGCCAGCAGTCCCCTAGGGCGGGGGGGCCTAAATGAGCAGTTCTTC
CASSPLGRGGLNEQFF
>-|TRBJ1-6|TRBD1|TRBV28
TGTGCCAGCAGTTTCGGACAGGGTGGTTCACCCCTCCACTTT
CASSFGQGGSPLHF
>few|TRBJ2-1|TRBD1|TRBV5-1
TGCGCCAGCAGCCTGGGACAGGGGGCGCGAAATCCTAGTAATGAGCAGTTCTTC
CASSLGQGARNPSNEQFF
>-|TRBJ2-4|TRBD1|TRBV4-3
TGCGCCAGCAGCCCGGGACAGGACATTCGCATTCAGTACTTC
CASSPGQDIRIQYF
>once|TRBJ2-6|-|TRBV9
TGTGCCAGCAGCGTACGGGGAGATGGGGCCAACGTCCTGACTTTC
CASSVRGDGANVLTF
>few|TRBJ1-5|-|TRBV6-6
TGTGCCAGCAGCCCAGGGGAAGGCAATCAGCCCCAGCATTTT
CASSPGEGNQPQHF
>few|TRBJ2-4|TRBD2|TRBV4-1
TGCGCCAGCAGCCAAGAAGGAGCAAGCGGGGGAGACATTCAGTACTTC
CASSQEGASGGDIQYF
>few|TRBJ2-3|TRBD1|TRBV2
TGTGCCAGCAGTCCCGGGACAGGTTTCCCATTT
CASSPGTGFPF
>few|TRBJ1-6|-|TRBV4-3
TGCGCCAGCAGCCAAGTATCGAGAGGTTCACCCCTCCACTTT
CASSQVSRGSPLHF
>-|TRBJ2-5|-|TRBV6-1
TGTGCCAGCAGTGGATTAAAAGTGGGGCGGGAGACCCAGTACTTC
CASSGLKVGRETQYF
>-|TRBJ2-2|-|TRBV5-1
TGCGCCAGCAAAACAGGGGAGGACACCGGGGAGCTGTTTTTT
CASKTGEDTGELFF
>-|TRBJ2-2|-|TRBV14
TGTGCCAGCAGCCAAGTTCTCACCGGGGAGCTGTTTTTT
CASSQVLTGELFF
>-|TRBJ1-1|TRBD1|TRBV28
TGTGCCAGCAGCCCAGGGGGCTACACTGAAGCTTTCTTT
CASSPGGYTEAFF
>-|TRBJ2-1|-|TRBV4-1
TGCGCCAGCGGAGCCGGTATGGAGCAGTTCTTC
CASGAGMEQFF
>-|TRBJ2-3|TRBD1|TRBV7-9
TGTTCCAGCAGCATCCCTCGGGACAGGGATACAGATACGCAGTATTTT
CSSSIPRDRDTDTQYF
>-|TRBJ1-2|-|TRBV19
TGTGCCAGTAGCCCCCATACTGGGGGGAACTATGGCTACACCTTC
CASSPHTGGNYGYTF
>once|TRBJ2-2|-|TRBV11-1
TGTGCCAGCAGCCTAACAGGGGTTTCGGGGGAGCTGTCTTTT
CASSLTGVSGELSF
>-|TRBJ1-4|TRBD1|TRBV5-4
TGTGCCAGCAGCCGAATGACAGGGGATGAAAAACTGTTTTTT
CASSRMTGDEKLFF
>-|TRBJ1-2|TRBD1|TRBV18
TGTGCCAGCTCACCGGGACAGGGTCGCAACTATGGCTACACCTTC
CASSPGQGRNYGYTF
>once|TRBJ1-6|-|TRBV7-9
TGTGCCAGCAGCTTGAACCGGGAATCACCCCTCCACTTT
CASSLNRESPLHF
>few|TRBJ1-4|TRBD1|TRBV10-3
TGTGCCATCAGTGCCGGGACAGGGCAATGGGGAGAAAAACTGTTTTTT
CAISAGTGQWGEKLFF
>-|TRBJ2-2|TRBD2|TRBV7-8
TGTGCCAGCAGCTTAGTAATAGCGGGGGTGCGGAGCACCGGGGAGCTGTTTTTT
CASSLVIAGVRSTGELFF
>few|TRBJ1-1|-|TRBV18
TGTGCCAGCTCACCCCAGGGGAGGGCTGCCGTGAACACTGAAGCTTTCTTT
CASSPQGRAAVNTEAFF
>-|TRBJ2-5|-|TRBV7-6
TGTGCCAGCAGCTTAGAGTCCTTTCCGGGGGAGACCCAGTACTTC
CASSLESFPGETQYF
>-|TRBJ1-2|TRBD1|TRBV6-1
TGTGCCAGCAGTGGTCAGGGACAGGGGATCGGCGGCTACACCTTC
CASSGQGQGIGGYTF
>-|TRBJ2-3|-|TRBV6-5
TGTGCCAGCAGCCTTAGCCCCAAAAGCGGAGATACGCAGTATTTT
CASSLSPKSGDTQYF
>few|TRBJ2-7|-|TRBV7-9
TGTGCCAGCAGCTTAGAACGGGATTCCTACGAGCAGTACTTC
CASSLERDSYEQYF
>-|TRBJ1-1|-|TRBV4-1
TGCGCCAGCAGCCAGAGCGGGGTAGTGGCTTTCTTT
CASSQSGVVAFF
>-|TRBJ1-1|-|TRBV2
TGTGCCAGCGTCTTGACAGGGAACACTGAAGCTTTCTTT
CASVLTGNTEAFF
>-|TRBJ2-3|TRBD2|TRBV5-1
TGCGCCAGCAGCCTAGCGGGGGTTTCAACTAGCACAGATACGCAGTATTTT
CASSLAGVSTSTDTQYF
>few|TRBJ2-2|-|TRBV5-4
TGTGCCAGCAGCTTCGGGTTTTCAACGGGAAGGGAGCTGTTTTTT
CASSFGFSTGRELFF
>-|TRBJ2-1|-|TRBV19
TGTGCCAGTAATAGTATGCATACGGGCGCGGGTTCGCAGTTCTTC
CASNSMHTGAGSQFF
>-|TRBJ1-1|-|TRBV11-2
TGTGCCAGCAGCCCCAAAGCCGGGGCTTTCTTT
CASSPKAGAFF
>-|TRBJ2-3|-|TRBV5-1
TGCGCCAGCAGCTTGGGTCCAGGGAGCACAGATACGCAGTATTTT
CASSLGPGSTDTQYF
>few|TRBJ1-1|TRBD1|TRBV11-3
TGTGCCAGCAGCTTAGGGGGACAGGCGGGCACTGAAGCTTTCTTT
CASSLGGQAGTEAFF
>-|TRBJ2-1|-|TRBV2
TGTGCCAGCAGTGTCGAAGCGACGGATGAGCAGTTCTTC
CASSVEATDEQFF
>few|TRBJ2-5|TRBD1|TRBV15
TGTGCCACCAGCAGAGATCAGGGGGTCGGAGAGACCCAGTACTTC
CATSRDQGVGETQYF
>few|TRBJ2-5|-|TRBV10-3
TGTGCCACGAGAGGTGGGGAGACCCAGTACTTC
CATRGGETQYF
>few|TRBJ2-2|TRBD1|TRBV19
TGTGCCAGCTCCCCGGGGACAGGGGGAACCGGGGAGCTGTTTTTT
CASSPGTGGTGELFF
>-|TRBJ1-3|-|TRBV5-1
TGCGCCAGCAGCTTCATCTCTGGAAACACCATATATTTT
CASSFISGNTIYF
>-|TRBJ2-7|-|TRBV19
TGTGCCAGTAGTATTAGCGGAATGCCGATCGACGAGCAGTACTTC
CASSISGMPIDEQYF